Following are 10 T cell receptor beta chains from one sample sequenced in a study of immune evolution from preneoplasia to lung adenocarcinoma. Here immunoSEQ multiplex PCR was the method, and the copy in TCRdb shows in-frame clones only, minus some. In the table there are around 21,000 clones, less than 80% of which are singletons. The sequenced material came from FFPE invasive lung adenocarcinoma tissue. The receptors originated from a person between 60 and 70 years old with lung adenocarcinoma.

The chain links TRBV7-2 to TRBJ2-2; D assignment may be TRBD1 or TRBD2 (5 bases each). Germline V CDR1 and CDR2: SGHTA, FQGNSA. The CDR3 covers 16 residues. Trimming removed 4 bases at V and 1 base at J, with 13 bases between. This CDR3 is CASSSSGTVNTGELFF. The CDR3 nucleotides are TGTGCCAGCAGCTCCTCCGGGACGGTGAACACCGGGGAGCTGTTTTTT.

V is TRBV9 and J is TRBJ2-4; D gene ambiguous. The length of the CDR3 is 14 residues. Germline CDR1 reads SGDLS; CDR2 reads YYNGEE. Trimming removed 4 bases from V and 0 bases from J, with 8 bases in between. The CDR3 region is CASSSELAKNIQYF. In DNA form, the CDR3 reads TGTGCCAGCAGCTCAGAGCTAGCCAAAAACATTCAGTACTTC. Based on the CDR3 plus reference TRBV9 and TRBJ2-4, the full variable domain is DSGVTQTPKHLITATGQRVTLRCSPRSGDLSVYWYQQSLDQGLQFLIQYYNGEERAKGNILERFSAQQFPDLHSELNLSSLELGDSALYFCASSSELAKNIQYFGAGTRLSVL.

The V and J genes are TRBV19 and TRBJ1-2; 12 bases agree with TRBD1. Losses at the gene ends were 8 bases for V and 8 bases for J; bases not matched to a gene: 6. The CDR3 extends over 13 amino acids. The germline gives CDR1 LNHDA, CDR2 SQIVND (reference sequence). In DNA, the CDR3 is TGTGCCAGTGGGACAGGGGGCCGCTGGGGCTACACCTTC. Its protein product is CASGTGGRWGYTF. Full variable domain (rest looked up from reference TRBV19 and TRBJ1-2): DGGITQSPKYLFRKEGQNVTLSCEQNLNHDAMYWYRQDPGQGLRLIYYSQIVNDFQKGDIAEGYSVSREKKESFPLTVTSAQKNPTAFYLCASGTGGRWGYTFGSGTRLTVV.

This clone came up a few times. The V and J genes are TRBV5-6 and TRBJ2-1; D gene ambiguous. The CDR3 sequence is 15 residues long. The V end lost 0 bases, the J end lost 9 bases, and 16 bases lay between the germline ends. Germline CDR1 is SGHDT and CDR2 is YYEEEE. CDR3 in amino acids: CASSLGRRLDTEQFF. CDR3 nucleotides: TGTGCCAGCAGCTTGGGGCGCCGCCTTGATACTGAGCAGTTCTTC. The variable domain in full, completed from reference TRBV5-6 and TRBJ2-1, reads DAGVTQSPTHLIKTRGQQVTLRCSPKSGHDTVSWYQQALGQGPQFIFQYYEEEERQRGNFPDRFSGHQFPNYSSELNVNALLLGDSALYLCASSLGRRLDTEQFFGPGTRLTVL.

The V and J genes are TRBV18 and TRBJ2-3; D is undetermined. The CDR3 runs to 12 residues. Germline V gene data show CDR1 as KGHSH and CDR2 as LQKENI. Between the trimmed V and J ends, which lost 4 bases and 2 bases, there was a span of 4 bases. CDR3 loop: CASSLDTDTQYF. CDR3 sequence (DNA): TGTGCCAGCTCACTCGACACAGATACGCAGTATTTT.

This clone was seen just once. Here the CDR3 DNA reads TGTGCCAGCAGCTTGACCGGGACAAACCAAGAGACCCAGTACTTC. This encodes CASSLTGTNQETQYF. V usage is TRBV7-9 and J usage is TRBJ2-5; D is possibly TRBD1 (6 bases). CDR3 length equals 15 residues. The V gene lost 3 bases and the J gene lost 0 bases, with 11 bases spanning the gap. Germline-derived CDR1 and CDR2 are SEHNR and FQNEAQ (reference sequence).

This chain links TRBV5-6 with TRBJ2-1; 9 bases map to TRBD2. Germline CDR1 reads SGHDT; CDR2 reads YYEEEE. The CDR3 sequence is 15 residues long. V trimming: 2 bases; J trimming: 7 bases; junction bases outside the gene matches: 7. CDR3 bases: TGTGCCAGCAGCTTTGGCGGGAGGGCCCTAAATGAGCAGTTCTTC. Amino acid sequence: CASSFGGRALNEQFF.

This clone is medium-sized (0.01 to 0.1%) by share. Other DNA sequences in the same sample also yield this CDR3. V is TRBV18 and J is TRBJ2-4, with TRBD1 identical over 10 bases. This CDR3 comprises 14 residues. From germline, CDR1 is KGHSH and CDR2 LQKENI. The ends lost 6 bases at V and 8 bases at J; junction bases unmatched: 7. CDR3 nucleotide sequence: TGTGCCAGCTCGCCGGGACAGGGGTCATACATTCAGTACTTC. It is translated as CASSPGQGSYIQYF.

The V call is TRBV19, the J call TRBJ2-1; TRBD2 is a possible D gene (5 bases). Trimming pared 10 bases from V and 0 bases from J, leaving 22 bases between. The CDR3 has 17 amino acids. Germline lookup yields CDR1 LNHDA and CDR2 SQIVND (reference sequence). DNA of the CDR3: TGTGCCACCCTACCCCGGCGGGCCTATAGCTCCTACAATGAGCAGTTCTTC. This codes for CATLPRRAYSSYNEQFF.

This clone was counted a few times. The chain is built from TRBV18 and TRBJ2-5; TRBD2 matches 13 bases. V lost 7 bases and J lost 1; bases outside the gene matches: 6. Per germline, CDR1 KGHSH and CDR2 LQKENI. CDR3 length: 16 residues. As DNA, the CDR3 is TGTGCCAGCTACCGACTAGCGGGAGGACCCCAAGAGACCCAGTACTTC. This sequence encodes CASYRLAGGPQETQYF.